Shown below are 20 T cell receptor beta chains from a single sample sequenced in a study of OX40 agonist ivuxolimab in advanced cancers. TCRdb's copy holds only in-frame clones and misses some; the assay was immunoSEQ multiplex PCR. The top ten hold about 27% of the sample, which has more than 25,000 clones, around 84% seen once. The starting material was CD4+ or CD8+ T cells sorted from blood, obtained in a trial of the OX40 agonist ivuxolimab. The receptors derive from an adult with an advanced solid tumor such as melanoma, head and neck, liver or kidney cancer.

The rearrangement uses TRBV7-9 and TRBJ2-5, with D perhaps matching TRBD2 (6 bases). This CDR3 has 15 amino acids. The V gene's germline CDR1 is SEHNR and CDR2 FQNEAQ (reference sequence). V gave up 1 base and J gave up 4 bases, with 13 bases separating them. CDR3 nucleotide sequence: TGTGCCAGCAGCTTAGTAAGAGGCGGGGTAGAGACCCAGTACTTC. Translation gives CASSLVRGGVETQYF.

This chain joins TRBV27 and TRBJ2-3, with D unclear. The germline gives CDR1 MNHEY, CDR2 SMNVEV (reference sequence). Trimming took 1 base from V and 2 from J, leaving 7 bases between them. This CDR3 spans 14 amino acids. The CDR3 DNA reads TGTGCCAGCAGTTTATTGGGCCCCACAGATACGCAGTATTTT. Translated, it gives CASSLLGPTDTQYF.

The chain recombines TRBV19 with TRBJ1-1; TRBD1 is a possible D gene (6 bases). Between the trimmed V and J ends, which lost 5 bases and 1 base, there was a span of 11 bases. Germline V gives CDR1 LNHDA, CDR2 SQIVND (reference sequence). There are 14 residues in the CDR3. The CDR3 DNA sequence: TGTGCCAGTAGTTTGCCGGGACAGAACACTGAAGCTTTCTTT. Encoded protein: CASSLPGQNTEAFF.

The V and J genes are TRBV13 and TRBJ1-2; D unresolved. With 0 bases removed from V and 8 bases from J, the gap between germline ends came to 10 bases. The CDR3 consists of 13 residues. CDR1 is PRHDT and CDR2 is FYEKMQ in the germline V gene (reference sequence). In nucleotides, the CDR3 is TGTGCCAGCAGCTTAGGAACGGCTCCGGGCTACACCTTC. The encoded protein is CASSLGTAPGYTF.

V and J are TRBV28 and TRBJ1-2; the match to TRBD1 covers 8 bases. Germline CDR1 is MDHEN and CDR2 is SYDVKM. J gave up 1 base and V 4 bases, and 5 bases lay outside the gene matches. The CDR3 consists of 15 residues. DNA for the CDR3: TGTGCCAGCAGTTACCGCGGACAGGGTAACTATGGCTACACCTTC. Its translation: CASSYRGQGNYGYTF.

This clone was detected once. The chain recombines TRBV14 with TRBJ2-7, with 8 bases that match TRBD1. Germline V gene lookup returns CDR1 SGHDN and CDR2 FVKESK. The CDR3 runs to 16 residues. With 0 bases clipped from V and 6 bases from J, the junction kept 10 bases outside the gene matches. CDR3 in amino acids: CASSQDRWQGAVEQYF. CDR3 sequence (DNA): TGTGCCAGCAGCCAAGATAGGTGGCAGGGGGCAGTCGAGCAGTACTTC.

The V gene is TRBV9, the J gene TRBJ2-5, with D unresolved. The CDR3 contains 13 residues. Per the germline V gene, CDR1 is SGDLS and CDR2 is YYNGEE. The ends were cut back, 3 bases at V and 4 bases at J, with 10 bases in the middle. This CDR3 is CASSGGTPETQYF. The DNA of the CDR3 is TGTGCCAGCAGCGGGGGTACCCCAGAGACCCAGTACTTC.

The CDR3 protein is CASGRALDEQYF. Here the CDR3 DNA reads TGTGCCAGCGGAAGGGCTCTGGACGAGCAGTACTTC. This chain links TRBV6-6 with TRBJ2-7; D gene ambiguous. Germline V gives CDR1 MNHNY, CDR2 SVGAGI (reference sequence). Trimming removed 8 bases from V and 5 bases from J, with 13 bases in between. CDR3 length: 12 residues.

This chain joins TRBV4-2 and TRBJ1-4; D unresolved. V was trimmed by 0 bases and J by 8 bases, leaving 16 bases between them. The CDR3 is 16 amino acids. CDR1 and CDR2 from the germline V gene are LGHNA and YNFKEQ. Here the CDR3 reads CASSQDGVSEEEKLFF. DNA for the CDR3: TGTGCCAGCAGCCAAGATGGTGTCTCGGAGGAGGAAAAACTGTTTTTT.

The rearrangement links TRBV5-1 to TRBJ2-3; the D call may be TRBD1 or TRBD2 (5 bases each). Germline CDR1 and CDR2: SGHRS and YFSETQ. The CDR3 extends over 15 amino acids. V lost 2 bases, J lost 3 bases, and 13 bases lay in between. For the CDR3, the DNA is TGCGCCAGCAGCTTAGCCGGGACCCTGACAGATACGCAGTATTTT. Protein product: CASSLAGTLTDTQYF.

In its sample, this clone was seen a few times. The chain joins TRBV6-1 to TRBJ2-3, with TRBD1 as a possible D gene (6 bases). Germline V gives CDR1 MNHNS, CDR2 SASEGT. CDR3 length equals 14 residues. V lost 3 bases to trimming and J lost 5 bases, with 12 bases between them. Here the CDR3 reads CASSDRGLGDTQYF. In DNA, the CDR3 is TGTGCCAGCAGTGACAGGGGTCTGGGAGATACGCAGTATTTT.

This chain joins TRBV6-5 and TRBJ2-3; unclear D gene. From germline, CDR1 is MNHEY and CDR2 SVGAGI. The CDR3 runs to 14 residues. V was clipped by 2 bases and J by 0 bases, with 6 bases between them. The DNA for the CDR3 is TGTGCCAGCAGTTACAGCAGTAGCACAGATACGCAGTATTTT. Protein sequence: CASSYSSSTDTQYF.

The chain has TRBV11-2 and TRBJ1-2; D is undetermined. The germline V gene encodes CDR1 SGHAT and CDR2 FQNNGV. The V and J ends lost 5 bases and 7 bases respectively, with 17 bases between them. The CDR3 sequence is 14 residues long. The CDR3 DNA follows: TGTGCCAGCAGCCCCGGGATGCCAATATCTGGCTACACCTTC. Translated, it gives CASSPGMPISGYTF.

This chain joins TRBV11-2 and TRBJ2-5, with 7 bases matching TRBD2. This CDR3 has 17 amino acids. Germline assignment: CDR1 SGHAT and CDR2 FQNNGV. J gave up 4 bases and V 4 bases, and 15 bases lay outside the gene matches. In nucleotides, the CDR3 is TGTGCCAGCAGCTCGCATACGGGGGGATGGAGGGTAGAGACCCAGTACTTC. This gives the protein CASSSHTGGWRVETQYF.

J is TRBJ1-2 and V is TRBV29-1; TRBD1 matches 8 bases. Germline V lookup: CDR1 SQVTM, CDR2 ANQGSEA. The CDR3 runs 14 residues. The V segment lost 3 bases and the J segment 8 bases; nucleotides outside the gene matches: 11. Here the CDR3 DNA reads TGCAGCGTTGAGATCCGGGACAGGACTTTCGGCTACACCTTC. It codes for CSVEIRDRTFGYTF.

The chain uses TRBV5-1 and TRBJ2-1; D may match TRBD1 or TRBD2 (5 bases each). Germline loops: CDR1 SGHRS, CDR2 YFSETQ. Between the trimmed V and J ends, which lost 0 bases and 0 bases, there was a span of 10 bases. This CDR3 comprises 16 residues. CDR3 DNA: TGCGCCAGCAGCTTGGTTGGGGGAAACTCCTACAATGAGCAGTTCTTC. Protein product: CASSLVGGNSYNEQFF.

To note about this clone: At one of its ends the junction is not consistent with the germline gene, which may arise from a read error. The sample holds other DNA sequences that translate to the same CDR3. The V gene is TRBV19, the J gene TRBJ1-1; unclear D gene. The CDR3 totals 13 residues. CDR1 and CDR2 (germline): LNHDA, SQIVND (reference sequence). CDR3 DNA: TGTGCCAGTAGCCTAGAAGGGCTCACTGAGGCTTTCTTT. Its translation is CASSLEGLTEAFF.

This chain uses TRBV15 with TRBJ1-5; D not resolved. V was trimmed by 0 bases and J by 7 bases, leaving 13 bases between them. CDR1 LNHNV and CDR2 YYDKDF come from the germline V gene (reference sequence). The CDR3 spans 15 residues. CDR3: CATSRDRLPGQPQHF. The CDR3 DNA sequence: TGTGCCACCAGCAGAGATCGTCTCCCCGGACAGCCCCAGCATTTT.

This chain uses TRBV6-1 with TRBJ2-5; the D call may be TRBD1 or TRBD2 (6 bases each). The J call may not be correct, given that the DNA end is closer to TRBJ2-7. CDR3 length: 14 amino acids. Germline CDR1 MNHNS, CDR2 SASEGT. The CDR3 reads CASSDWGASYEQYF. CDR3 bases: TGTGCCAGCAGTGACTGGGGGGCCTCCTACGAGCAGTACTTC.

The V gene is TRBV6-5, the J gene TRBJ2-4; TRBD1 is a possible D gene (5 bases). The germline V gene has CDR1 MNHEY and CDR2 SVGAGI. V was pared by 4 bases and J by 0 bases, with 13 bases between. This CDR3 has 16 amino acids. In nucleotides, the CDR3 is TGTGCCAGCAGTTTGGGGCCCCTCTTAGCCAAAAACATTCAGTACTTC. Its protein is CASSLGPLLAKNIQYF.